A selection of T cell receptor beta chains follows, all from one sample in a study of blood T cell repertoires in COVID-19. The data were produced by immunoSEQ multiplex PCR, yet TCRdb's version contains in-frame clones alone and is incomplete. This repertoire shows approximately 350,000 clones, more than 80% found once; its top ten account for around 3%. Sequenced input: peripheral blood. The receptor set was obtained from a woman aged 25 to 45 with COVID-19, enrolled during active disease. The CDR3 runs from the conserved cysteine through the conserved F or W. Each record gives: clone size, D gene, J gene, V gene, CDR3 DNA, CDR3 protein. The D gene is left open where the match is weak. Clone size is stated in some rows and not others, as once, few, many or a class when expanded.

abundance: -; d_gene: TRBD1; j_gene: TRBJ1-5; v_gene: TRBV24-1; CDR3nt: TGTGCCACCAGTGAGGCCCCGGGACAGGGGGCGAGGGATCAGCCCCAGCATTTT; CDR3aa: CATSEAPGQGARDQPQHF
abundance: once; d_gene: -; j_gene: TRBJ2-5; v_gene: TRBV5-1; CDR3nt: TGCGCCAGCGGGTTAGCCGGCGGGGAGACCCAGTACTTC; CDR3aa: CASGLAGGETQYF
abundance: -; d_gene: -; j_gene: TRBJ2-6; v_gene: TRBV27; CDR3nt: TGTGCCAGCAGTCTAATACAGGACTCTGGGGCCAACGTCCTGACTTTC; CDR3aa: CASSLIQDSGANVLTF
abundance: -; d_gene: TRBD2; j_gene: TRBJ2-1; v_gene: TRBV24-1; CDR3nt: TGTGCCACCAGTGACCCCGGACTAGCGGGAGGGCGTGAGCAGTTCTTC; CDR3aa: CATSDPGLAGGREQFF
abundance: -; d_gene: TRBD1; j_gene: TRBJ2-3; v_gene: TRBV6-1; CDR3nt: TGTGCCAGCAGTGAAGCGACAGGGCTGGGAGATACGCAGTATTTT; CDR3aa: CASSEATGLGDTQYF
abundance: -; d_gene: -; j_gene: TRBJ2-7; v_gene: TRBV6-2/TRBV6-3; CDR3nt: TGTGCCAGCAGTTACTCGGAGAGGCCCGTACCCGTACCGTCCTACGAGCAGTACTTC; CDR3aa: CASSYSERPVPVPSYEQYF
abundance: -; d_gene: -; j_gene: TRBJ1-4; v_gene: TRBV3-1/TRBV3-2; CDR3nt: TGTGCCAGCAGCCAAGATCCGGGATTAGAGGAAAAACTGTTTTTT; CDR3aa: CASSQDPGLEEKLFF
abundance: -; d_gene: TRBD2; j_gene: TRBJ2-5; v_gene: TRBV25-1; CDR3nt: TGTGCCAGCAGTCACCTAGCGGGAGAGTGGGAGACCCAGTACTTC; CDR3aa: CASSHLAGEWETQYF
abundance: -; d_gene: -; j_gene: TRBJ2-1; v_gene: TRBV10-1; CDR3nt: TGCGCCAGCGGGAGAGGGGGGGGCTACAATGAGCAGTTCTTC; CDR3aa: CASGRGGGYNEQFF
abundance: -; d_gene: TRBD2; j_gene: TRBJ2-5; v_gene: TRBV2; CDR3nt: TGTGCCAATTCCCTCGCGGGAGAAGAGACCCAGTACTTC; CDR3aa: CANSLAGEETQYF
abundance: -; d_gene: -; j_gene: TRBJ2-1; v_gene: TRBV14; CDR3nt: TGTGCCAGCAGCCAAGTCTGGGATAGCGGACCGGGGCAGTTCTTC; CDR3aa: CASSQVWDSGPGQFF
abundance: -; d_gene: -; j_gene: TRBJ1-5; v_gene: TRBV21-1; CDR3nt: TGTGCCAGCAGCGATCGCCGGGACAGAGAAAATCAGCCCCAGCATTTT; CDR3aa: CASSDRRDRENQPQHF
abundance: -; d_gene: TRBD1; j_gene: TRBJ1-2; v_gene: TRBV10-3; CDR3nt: TGTGCCATCAGTGAGCGGGGACAGAATACTAACTATGGCTACACCTTC; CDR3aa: CAISERGQNTNYGYTF
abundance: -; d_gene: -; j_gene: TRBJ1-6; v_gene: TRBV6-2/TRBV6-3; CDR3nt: TGTGCCAGCAGTTACCGGGGGGCGTCTGGGACCTTGATTAATTCACCCCTCCACTTT; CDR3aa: CASSYRGASGTLINSPLHF
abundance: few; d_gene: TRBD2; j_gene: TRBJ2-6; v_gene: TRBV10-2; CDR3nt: TGCGCCAGCAGTGGGACCGGGACTAGCGGGTCCTCTGGGGCCAACGTCCTGACTTTC; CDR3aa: CASSGTGTSGSSGANVLTF
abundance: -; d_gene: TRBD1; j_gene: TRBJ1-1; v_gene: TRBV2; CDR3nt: TGTGCCAGCAGTGGGGCAGGGGGGAACACTGAAGCTTTCTTT; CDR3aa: CASSGAGGNTEAFF
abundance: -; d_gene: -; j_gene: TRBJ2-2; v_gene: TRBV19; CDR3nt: TGTGCCAGTAGTCCCCAAATGGTTCAGGTCACCGGGGAGCTGTTTTTT; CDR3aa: CASSPQMVQVTGELFF
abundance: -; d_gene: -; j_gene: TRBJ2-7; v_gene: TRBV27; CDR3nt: TGTGCCAGCAGTTTTCTGTCAGGGGTATCCTACGAGCAGTACTTC; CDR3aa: CASSFLSGVSYEQYF
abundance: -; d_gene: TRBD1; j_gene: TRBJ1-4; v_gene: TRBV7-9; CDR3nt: TGTGCCAGCAGCCCCGGGACAGGGGGCCCTAATGAAAAACTGTTTTTT; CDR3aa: CASSPGTGGPNEKLFF
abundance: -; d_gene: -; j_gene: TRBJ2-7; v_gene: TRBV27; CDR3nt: TGTGCCAGCAGTTTGGGGACTGGCGCCTACGAGCAGTACTTC; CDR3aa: CASSLGTGAYEQYF
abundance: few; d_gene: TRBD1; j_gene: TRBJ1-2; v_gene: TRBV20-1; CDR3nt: TGCAGGGGAGGACAGGGTACCGGCTACACCTTC; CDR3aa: CRGGQGTGYTF
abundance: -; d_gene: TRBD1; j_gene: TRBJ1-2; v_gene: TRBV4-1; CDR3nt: TGCGCCAGCAGCCCGGGGACAGGGTTCCTTGACACCTTC; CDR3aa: CASSPGTGFLDTF
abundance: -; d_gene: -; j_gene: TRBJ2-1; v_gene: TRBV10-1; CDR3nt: TGCGCCAGCAGGCCCGTGGGCAGGGACAATGAGCAGTTCTTC; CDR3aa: CASRPVGRDNEQFF
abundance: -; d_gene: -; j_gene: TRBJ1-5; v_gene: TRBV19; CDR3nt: TGTGCCAGTAGCCCGATGACGACAGATCAGCCCCAGCATTTT; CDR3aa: CASSPMTTDQPQHF
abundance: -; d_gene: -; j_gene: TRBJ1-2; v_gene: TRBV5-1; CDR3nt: TGCGCCAGCAGCTTGTCCGGGGGGGTTGATGGCTACACCTTC; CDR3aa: CASSLSGGVDGYTF
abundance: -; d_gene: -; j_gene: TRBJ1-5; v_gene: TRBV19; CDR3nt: TGTGCCAGTAGTATAAGGTACAGGGTTAGCAATCAGCCCCAGCATTTT; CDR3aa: CASSIRYRVSNQPQHF
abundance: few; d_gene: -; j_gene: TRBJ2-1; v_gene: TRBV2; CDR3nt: TGTGCCAGCACCGGCAATGAGCAGTTCTTC; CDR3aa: CASTGNEQFF
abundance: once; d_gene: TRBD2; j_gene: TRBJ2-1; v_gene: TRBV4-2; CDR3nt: TGTGCCAGCAGCCAAGGACTAGCGGATGACAATGAGCAGTTCTTC; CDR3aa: CASSQGLADDNEQFF
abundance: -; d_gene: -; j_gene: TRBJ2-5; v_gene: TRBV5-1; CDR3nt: TGCGCCAGCAGCTTGACCCCTACCCTCGGGACCCAGTACTTC; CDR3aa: CASSLTPTLGTQYF
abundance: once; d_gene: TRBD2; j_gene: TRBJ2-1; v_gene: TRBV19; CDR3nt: TGTGCCAGTAGTATAAGGACTAGCGGGGGGGCCATATCCTACAATGAGCAGTTCTTC; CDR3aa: CASSIRTSGGAISYNEQFF
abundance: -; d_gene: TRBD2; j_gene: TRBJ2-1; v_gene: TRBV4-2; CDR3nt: TGTGCCAGCAGCCACCTAGGGCTGGGGGGGACCTCCTACAATGAGCAGTTCTTC; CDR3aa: CASSHLGLGGTSYNEQFF
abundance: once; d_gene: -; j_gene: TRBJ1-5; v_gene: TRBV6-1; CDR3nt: TGTGCCACCTCTCGCAGGGGCGAGGTTCAGCCCCAGCATTTT; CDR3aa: CATSRRGEVQPQHF
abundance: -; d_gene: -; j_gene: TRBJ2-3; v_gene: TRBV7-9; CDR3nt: TGTGCCAGCAGCCCCCCTTTTGGGTCAGCTCTAAGAGGAGATACGCAGTATTTT; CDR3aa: CASSPPFGSALRGDTQYF
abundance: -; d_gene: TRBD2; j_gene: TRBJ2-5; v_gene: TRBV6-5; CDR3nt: TGTGCCAGCTCGACTAGCGGGAGTGGTGAGACCCAGTACTTC; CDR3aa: CASSTSGSGETQYF
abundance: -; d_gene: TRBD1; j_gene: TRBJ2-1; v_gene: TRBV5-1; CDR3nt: TGCGCCAGCAGCTTGGTTCCAGGGGGTGGTGATGAGCAGTTCTTC; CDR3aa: CASSLVPGGGDEQFF
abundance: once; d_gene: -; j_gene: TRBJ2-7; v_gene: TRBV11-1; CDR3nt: TGTGCCAGCAGCTTAGGACGCCGACAGAACTACGAGCAGTACTTC; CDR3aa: CASSLGRRQNYEQYF
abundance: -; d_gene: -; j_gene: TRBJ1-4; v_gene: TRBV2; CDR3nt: TGTGCCAGCAGTGAACAGGGGCAGGCTAATGAAAAACTGTTTTTT; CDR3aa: CASSEQGQANEKLFF
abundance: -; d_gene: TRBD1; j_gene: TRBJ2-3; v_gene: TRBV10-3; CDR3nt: TGTGCCATCAGCCCGGGACAGAACACAGATACGCAGTATTTT; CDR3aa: CAISPGQNTDTQYF
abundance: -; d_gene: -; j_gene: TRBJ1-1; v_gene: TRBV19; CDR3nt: TGTGCCAGTAGCACTGGGGGGGGGCCGATGAACACTGAAGCTTTCTTT; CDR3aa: CASSTGGGPMNTEAFF
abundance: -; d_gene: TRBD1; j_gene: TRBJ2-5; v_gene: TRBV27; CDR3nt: TGTGCCAGCAGTTCAGGGGGCGCCTCCCAAGAGACCCAGTACTTC; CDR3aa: CASSSGGASQETQYF
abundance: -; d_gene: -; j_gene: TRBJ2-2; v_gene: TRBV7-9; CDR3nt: TGTGCCAGTTATCAAGGCCAGCGGTCAGCGAACACCGGGGAGCTGTTTTTT; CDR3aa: CASYQGQRSANTGELFF
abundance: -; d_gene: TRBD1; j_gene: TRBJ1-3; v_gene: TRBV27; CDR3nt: TGTGCCAGCAGTTTATCTGGGACAGGGTCTGGAAACACCATATATTTT; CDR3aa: CASSLSGTGSGNTIYF
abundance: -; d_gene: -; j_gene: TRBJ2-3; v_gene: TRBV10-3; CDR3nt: TGTGCCATCAGGGGAGGTTATAGCACAGATACGCAGTATTTT; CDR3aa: CAIRGGYSTDTQYF
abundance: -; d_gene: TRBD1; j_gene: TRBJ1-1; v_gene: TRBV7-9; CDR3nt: TGTGCCAGCAGGTCTCCCACAGGGGGAGGTGAAACTTTCTTT; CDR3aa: CASRSPTGGGETFF
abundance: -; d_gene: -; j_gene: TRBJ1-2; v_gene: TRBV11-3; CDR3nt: TGTGCCAGCAGCTTACAGTTGCGGAACTCAGCTAACTATGGCTACACCTTC; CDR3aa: CASSLQLRNSANYGYTF
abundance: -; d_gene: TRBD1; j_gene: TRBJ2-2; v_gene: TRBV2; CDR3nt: TGTGCCAGCAAAGACAGGGGGCACAACACCGGGGAGCTGTTTTTT; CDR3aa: CASKDRGHNTGELFF
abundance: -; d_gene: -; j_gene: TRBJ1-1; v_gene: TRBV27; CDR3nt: TGTGCCAGCAGTTTATCGGTAGGAGGGAGCACTGAAGCTTTCTTT; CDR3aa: CASSLSVGGSTEAFF
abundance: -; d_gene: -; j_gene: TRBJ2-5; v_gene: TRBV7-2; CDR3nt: TGTGCCAGCAGCATAAGGGTCAGGGAAGAGACCCAGTACTTC; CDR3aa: CASSIRVREETQYF
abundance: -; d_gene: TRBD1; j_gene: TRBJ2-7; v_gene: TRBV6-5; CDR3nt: TGTGCCAGCAGCCCGGGACAGGATTACTACGAGCAGTACTTC; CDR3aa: CASSPGQDYYEQYF
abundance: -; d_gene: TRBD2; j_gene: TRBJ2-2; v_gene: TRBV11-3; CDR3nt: TGTGCCAGCAGTTACACTAGCGGGAGGGCCCTCGTCTTTCCCGGGGAGCTGTTTTTT; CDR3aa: CASSYTSGRALVFPGELFF
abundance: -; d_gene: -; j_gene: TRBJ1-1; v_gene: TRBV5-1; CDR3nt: TGCGCCAGCAGCTTGGCCAGGGCTTGGAACACTGAAGCTTTCTTT; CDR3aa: CASSLARAWNTEAFF
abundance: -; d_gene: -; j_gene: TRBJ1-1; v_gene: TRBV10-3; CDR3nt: TGTGCCATCAGCAGTGAACAGACAAACACTGAAGCTTTCTTT; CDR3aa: CAISSEQTNTEAFF
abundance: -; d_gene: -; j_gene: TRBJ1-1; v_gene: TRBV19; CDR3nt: TGTGCCAGTAGTATTCTAGGTATAAACACTGAAGCTTTCTTT; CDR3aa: CASSILGINTEAFF
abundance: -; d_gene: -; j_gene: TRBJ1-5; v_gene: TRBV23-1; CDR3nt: TGCGCCAGCAGGGGGCGGGGGAACAATCAGCCCCAGCATTTT; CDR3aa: CASRGRGNNQPQHF
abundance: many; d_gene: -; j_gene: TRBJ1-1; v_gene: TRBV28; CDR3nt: TGTGCCAGCAGTTTGGGGCCGGGCGCGACTGAAGCTTTCTTT; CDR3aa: CASSLGPGATEAFF